This T cell receptor beta chain was observed in a study of blood T cell repertoires in COVID-19. Study overall: Material from acute and convalescent COVID-19 was sourced from the United States, Italy and Spain. The analysed material was cDNA or gDNA that came from T cells, B-cell-depleted T cells, or PBMCs.

Authors' data handling: Reference gene primer amplification gave nucleated cell count estimates. The data were produced by immunoSEQ multiplex PCR, yet TCRdb's version contains in-frame clones alone and is incomplete. The V and J calls and clone size were taken over from that table, and D and trimming were inferred from the DNA. Among approximately 97,000 clones listed, roughly 86% were seen once. The V end was cut by 1 base, the J end by 3 bases, with 10 bases between. Germline CDR1 LNHNV, CDR2 YYDKDF (reference sequence). The CDR3 is made up of 14 amino acids. The gene calls are TRBV15 and TRBJ2-7, with D uncertain. Sequences were obtained from peripheral blood. The receptor's source is a human donor in a cohort sampled during active COVID-19. The CDR3 protein is CATSRGFSDYEQYF. The CDR3 nucleotides read TGTGCCACCAGCAGAGGGTTCAGTGACTACGAGCAGTACTTC.